What follows are 30 T cell receptor beta chains derived from one specimen sequenced in a study of control samples from healthy donors and cancer patients. TCRdb's table, derived via immunoSEQ multiplex PCR, lists solely in-frame clones and lacks some. The sample carries 130,000 or so clones, 90% recorded once. The material sequenced was blood. The receptors here all came from a man aged 40-49 years in good health.

V usage is TRBV2 and J usage is TRBJ1-2; no definite D call. The CDR3 is made up of 12 amino acids. V shed 11 bases and J shed 4 bases, with 14 bases lying between them. CDR1 is SNHLY, CDR2 FYNNEI, per germline. CDR3 DNA sequence: TGTGCCGGGAGGGAGGTCCGCTATGGCTACACCTTC. It translates to CAGREVRYGYTF.

This chain links TRBV27 with TRBJ2-7; D is perhaps TRBD1 or TRBD2 (6 bases each). The V gene's germline CDR1 is MNHEY and CDR2 SMNVEV (reference sequence). V was pared by 6 bases and J by 2 bases, with 26 bases between. This CDR3 spans 18 amino acids. The CDR3 is CASSPRGRGGTLAYEQYF. The DNA of the CDR3 is TGTGCCAGCAGCCCGAGAGGTAGAGGGGGGACACTGGCCTACGAGCAGTACTTC.

The CDR3 reads CASSLVPGIVCGNTIYF. CDR3 DNA sequence: TGTGCCAGCAGCTTAGTTCCAGGGATCGTTTGTGGAAACACCATATATTTT. The V call is TRBV7-4, the J call TRBJ1-3, with D perhaps matching TRBD1 (5 bases). The length of the CDR3 is 17 residues. The germline CDR1 and CDR2 sequences are SGHVT and SQSDAQ. The V and J ends lost 1 base and 3 bases respectively, with 16 bases between them. Variable domain in full (rest from reference TRBV7-4 and TRBJ1-3): GAGVSQSPRYKVAKRGRDVALRCDSISGHVTLYWYRQTLGQGSEVLTYSQSDAQRDKSGRPSGRFSAERPERSVSTLKIQRTEQGDSAVYLCASSLVPGIVCGNTIYFGEGSWLTVV.

V usage is TRBV14 and J usage is TRBJ1-3; D is unresolved. The CDR3 has 16 amino acids. The germline CDR1 and CDR2 sequences are SGHDN and FVKESK. The V and J ends lost 0 bases and 5 bases respectively, with 14 bases between them. The DNA of the CDR3 is TGTGCCAGCAGCCAAGATGCCCCCCGTTTAAGAAACACCATATATTTT. This sequence encodes CASSQDAPRLRNTIYF.

The chain is built from TRBV30 and TRBJ1-4, with a weak D call TRBD1 (5 bases). This CDR3 spans 14 amino acids. V lost 3 bases and J 5 bases, leaving 13 bases between the germline ends. The germline CDR1 and CDR2 sequences are GTSNPN and SVGIG (reference sequence). CDR3 sequence reads: CAWSSPRGNEKLFF. In nucleotides, the CDR3 is TGTGCCTGGAGCTCCCCCCGGGGGAATGAAAAACTGTTTTTT.

The chain uses TRBV5-4 and TRBJ2-3; D is ambiguous. Germline values: CDR1 SGHNT, CDR2 YYREEE (reference sequence). V dropped 4 bases and J dropped 4 bases, with 16 bases sitting between them. The CDR3 covers 15 residues. This chain's CDR3 is CASSPDRPRADTQYF. The CDR3 region has the DNA TGTGCCAGCAGCCCCGATAGACCCCGGGCAGATACGCAGTATTTT.

The chain links TRBV5-8 to TRBJ2-2, with 10 bases aligning to TRBD1. CDR3 length: 17 residues. Germline V gene lookup returns CDR1 SGHTS and CDR2 YDEGEE. The J segment lost 3 bases and the V segment lost 0 bases, leaving 5 bases of the junction unmatched. CDR3 sequence reads: CASSLAKGQGYTGELFF. CDR3 nucleotides: TGTGCCAGCAGCTTGGCCAAGGGACAGGGGTACACCGGGGAGCTGTTTTTT.

V usage is TRBV27 and J usage is TRBJ2-3; weak D call: TRBD2 (5 bases). Germline CDR1 and CDR2: MNHEY and SMNVEV (reference sequence). The CDR3 length is 16 residues. V lost 3 bases and J 4 bases, leaving 17 bases between the germline ends. CDR3 region: CASSLRGSALPDTQYF. For the CDR3, the DNA is TGTGCCAGCAGTTTGCGCGGGTCCGCCTTGCCAGATACGCAGTATTTT.

The J gene is TRBJ2-5, the V gene TRBV19; 13 bases map to TRBD2. This CDR3 spans 17 amino acids. CDR1 is LNHDA and CDR2 is SQIVND in the germline V gene (reference sequence). J was trimmed by 0 bases and V by 6 bases; bases with no gene match: 7. The CDR3 DNA follows: TGTGCCAGTAGCCTCGGACTAGCGGGGGACTACCAAGAGACCCAGTACTTC. Encoded protein: CASSLGLAGDYQETQYF.

This clone was observed a handful of times. The rearrangement links TRBV6-6 to TRBJ1-4; a possible D gene is TRBD1 (5 bases). The CDR3 runs 14 residues. CDR1 and CDR2 from the germline V gene are MNHNY and SVGAGI (reference sequence). Trimming left V 4 bases short and J 6 bases short, with 12 bases between. CDR3 region: CASSFRVVDEKLFF. The CDR3 DNA reads TGTGCCAGCAGTTTCAGGGTCGTGGATGAAAAACTGTTTTTT.

The V and J genes are TRBV3-1 (or the pseudogene TRBV3-2) and TRBJ1-6, with D perhaps matching TRBD1 (5 bases). Trimming pared 6 bases from V and 9 bases from J, leaving 18 bases between. The germline gives CDR1 LGHDT, CDR2 YNNKEL (reference sequence). The CDR3 is made up of 15 amino acids. The CDR3 coding sequence is TGTGCCAGCAGAGAAACAGGTGGATTAAGTTCACCCCTCCACTTT. Translating it yields CASRETGGLSSPLHF.

V is TRBV19 and J is TRBJ1-2, with D unresolved. The germline V gene has CDR1 LNHDA and CDR2 SQIVND (reference sequence). CDR3 length: 11 amino acids. Deletions cut 4 bases from V and 7 bases from J, with 7 bases between. In DNA, the CDR3 is TGTGCCAGTAGTACCGGGAGTGGCTACACCTTC. This sequence encodes CASSTGSGYTF.

As regards this clone: The CDR3 ends on some other residue instead of the conserved phenylalanine or tryptophan, so this is likely a read error. No DNA is shown, since the ends of the CDR3 on it are uncertain; the CDR3 is the one TCRdb lists. The chain uses TRBV7-3 and TRBJ1-1; TRBD1 is taken as the D call from the table, unchecked against the DNA. A total of 9 residues make up the CDR3, ends included. The germline V gene encodes CDR1 SGHTA and CDR2 FQGTGA. The CDR3: CASSLIGGA.

This chain uses TRBV7-9 with TRBJ2-5, with D possibly matching TRBD2 (6 bases). Per germline, CDR1 SEHNR and CDR2 FQNEAQ (reference sequence). This CDR3 comprises 14 residues. Trimming left V 4 bases short and J 4 bases short, with 13 bases between. In nucleotides, the CDR3 is TGTGCCAGCAGCTGGGGACTTATGGCAGAGACCCAGTACTTC. Translated: CASSWGLMAETQYF.

The chain couples TRBV3-1 (or the pseudogene TRBV3-2) to TRBJ2-7, with 10 nucleotides matching TRBD2. The CDR3 spans 15 residues. V lost 1 base, J lost 3 bases, and 3 bases stayed unmatched. Germline V CDR1 and CDR2: LGHDT, YNNKEL (reference sequence). The CDR3 bases are TGTGCCAGCAGCCAAGGGACTAGCGGACTCTACGAGCAGTACTTC. It specifies CASSQGTSGLYEQYF.

There are a few counts of this clone. The chain combines TRBV5-4 with TRBJ2-1, with TRBD2 matching 13 bases. Trimming removed 2 bases from V and 7 bases from J; junction bases left unmatched: 6. CDR1 SGHNT and CDR2 YYREEE come from the germline V gene (reference sequence). The CDR3 has 16 residues. CDR3 loop: CASSLGGLAGRNEQFF. CDR3 nucleotides: TGTGCCAGCAGCTTAGGGGGACTAGCGGGGAGGAATGAGCAGTTCTTC.

The chain links TRBV10-3 to TRBJ2-7, with D possibly TRBD1 on 6 matching bases. The germline V and J ends were trimmed by 5 bases and 0 bases, with 17 bases remaining between them. The V gene's germline CDR1 is ENHRY and CDR2 SYGVKD. The CDR3 extends over 16 amino acids. As DNA, the CDR3 is TGTGCCATCAGTCGGGATACAGGGTCGAACTCCTACGAGCAGTACTTC. It is translated as CAISRDTGSNSYEQYF.

The V gene is TRBV3-1 (or the pseudogene TRBV3-2), the J gene TRBJ2-4, with 8 bases aligning to TRBD2. Germline trimming cut 0 bases from V and 7 bases from J; bases unmatched to any gene: 8. This CDR3 has 16 residues. CDR1 and CDR2 from the germline V gene are LGHDT and YNNKEL (reference sequence). The CDR3 DNA reads TGTGCCAGCAGCCAAGATGATAGCGGGGTTAGCAACATTCAGTACTTC. Its protein is CASSQDDSGVSNIQYF.

The J gene is TRBJ2-7, the V gene TRBV7-9, with TRBD1 matching over 7 bases. The CDR3 has 15 residues. From germline, CDR1 is SEHNR and CDR2 FQNEAQ (reference sequence). V lost 5 bases and J lost 1; bases outside the gene matches: 8. For the CDR3, the DNA is TGTGCCAGCAGCCCCGGTAGACAGGGTTCCTACGAGCAGTACTTC. This gives the protein CASSPGRQGSYEQYF.

The rearrangement uses TRBV5-1 and TRBJ2-1; TRBD2 matches at 10 bases. The V gene end was trimmed by 2 bases and the J gene end by 8 bases; junction bases not matched to a gene: 7. There are 15 residues in the CDR3. The germline gives CDR1 SGHRS, CDR2 YFSETQ. Written as DNA, the CDR3 is TGCGCCAGCAGCTTAAGCGGGGGGGCCGGCTATGAGCAGTTCTTC. Translating gives CASSLSGGAGYEQFF.

This chain joins TRBV24-1 and TRBJ2-1, with 9 bases fitting TRBD1. This CDR3 spans 18 amino acids. Germline CDR1 reads KGHDR; CDR2 reads SFDVKD. J lost 2 bases, V lost 4 bases, and 11 bases had no gene match. The CDR3 spells CATSELKSGQGTYNEQFF. CDR3 DNA sequence: TGTGCCACCAGTGAGCTAAAGTCCGGACAGGGGACCTACAATGAGCAGTTCTTC.

This chain joins TRBV25-1 and TRBJ1-5; D perhaps matches TRBD1 (6 bases). This CDR3 has 14 residues. The germline gives CDR1 MGHDK, CDR2 SYGVNS. Trimming removed 3 bases from V and 6 bases from J, with 12 bases in between. The CDR3 DNA reads TGTGCCAGCAGTGAGCCGGGGGGCGGTCAGCCCCAGCATTTT. It encodes CASSEPGGGQPQHF.

This clone was observed a few times. The rearrangement uses TRBV3-1 (or the pseudogene TRBV3-2) and TRBJ2-3; D unresolved. CDR1 is LGHDT, CDR2 YNNKEL, per germline (reference sequence). CDR3 length equals 13 residues. Deletions cut 0 bases from V and 4 bases from J, with 5 bases between. CDR3 residues: CASSQDPPDTQYF. The CDR3, as DNA: TGTGCCAGCAGCCAAGATCCCCCAGATACGCAGTATTTT.

The chain is built from TRBV5-6 and TRBJ1-3; 8 nucleotides line up with TRBD1. The CDR3 has 15 residues. Per germline, CDR1 SGHDT and CDR2 YYEEEE. V shed 4 bases, J shed 4 bases, and the junction held 7 bases outside the gene matches. The CDR3 sequence: CASSPGGVVGNTIYF. DNA for the CDR3: TGTGCCAGCAGCCCAGGGGGCGTCGTCGGAAACACCATATATTTT. The variable domain in full, with the rest retrieved from reference TRBV5-6 and TRBJ1-3, is DAGVTQSPTHLIKTRGQQVTLRCSPKSGHDTVSWYQQALGQGPQFIFQYYEEEERQRGNFPDRFSGHQFPNYSSELNVNALLLGDSALYLCASSPGGVVGNTIYFGEGSWLTVV.

The genes are TRBV5-4 and TRBJ1-1; tentatively, D is TRBD1 (6 bases). CDR3 size: 13 residues. The V gene lost 5 bases and the J gene lost 1 base, with 9 bases spanning the gap. The germline V gene has CDR1 SGHNT and CDR2 YYREEE (reference sequence). CDR3 residues: CASRYRENTEAFF. DNA for the CDR3: TGTGCCAGCAGGTACAGGGAGAACACTGAAGCTTTCTTT.

This clone was seen a single time. This chain uses TRBV7-9 with TRBJ2-1; D unclear. The CDR3 has 14 residues. The germline CDR1 and CDR2 sequences are SEHNR and FQNEAQ (reference sequence). Deletions cut 1 base from V and 6 bases from J, with 10 bases between. DNA for the CDR3: TGTGCCAGCAGCTTAGTCCCTCCGGGCAATGAGCAGTTCTTC. It specifies CASSLVPPGNEQFF.

The V call is TRBV29-1, the J call TRBJ1-1; possibly TRBD1 for D (6 bases). V lost 7 bases and J lost 0, with 12 bases in between. The CDR3 is 13 residues long. CDR1 is SQVTM and CDR2 is ANQGSEA in the germline V gene. This CDR3 is CSAEQGVNTEAFF. The CDR3 nucleotides read TGCAGCGCCGAACAGGGAGTGAACACTGAAGCTTTCTTT.

This clone was picked up one time. The chain recombines TRBV9 with TRBJ1-2; 8 bases fit TRBD1. After removal of 0 bases from V and 4 bases from J, the junction contained 5 bases not matched to a gene. Germline V gene data show CDR1 as SGDLS and CDR2 as YYNGEE. The CDR3 covers 15 residues. CDR3 DNA sequence: TGTGCCAGCAGCGTAGGGGGAGACAGGGGCTATGGCTACACCTTC. Amino acids: CASSVGGDRGYGYTF.

This chain joins TRBV5-6 and TRBJ1-1; the match to TRBD1 covers 9 bases. V was pared by 4 bases and J by 3 bases, with 4 bases of the junction left unmatched. The CDR3 contains 14 residues. Germline V lookup: CDR1 SGHDT, CDR2 YYEEEE. The CDR3 sequence: CASSTGTGYTEAFF. As DNA, the CDR3 is TGTGCCAGCAGCACCGGGACAGGGTACACTGAAGCTTTCTTT.

This sequence joins TRBV6-5 and TRBJ1-2; D might be TRBD1 (6 bases). This CDR3 is 15 amino acids long. Trimming pared 10 bases from V and 1 base from J, leaving 19 bases between. CDR1 is MNHEY, CDR2 SVGAGI, per germline. CDR3 in DNA: TGTGCCACCAGATCCGAGACAGGCCGTAACTATGGCTACACCTTC. It encodes CATRSETGRNYGYTF.